These 29 T cell receptor beta chains share one sample of origin, sequenced in a study of cytomegalovirus exposure and HLA in healthy donors. Vbeta (60) and Jbeta (13) primers were used in the PCR. The table came from immunoSEQ multiplex PCR; TCRdb's copy has only in-frame clones and leaves some out. Among about 120,000 clones listed, 78% were seen once. The sample was PBMCs. These receptors all stem from a young man in good health and CMV-seropositive.

CDR3 bases: TGTGCCAGCAGCTTATACGTAGGGGATGAAAAACTGTTTTTT. Its protein product is CASSLYVGDEKLFF. The rearrangement links TRBV7-2 to TRBJ1-4; perhaps TRBD1 as D (5 bases). The CDR3 runs 14 residues. V was shortened by 2 bases and J by 6 bases, with 10 bases between the two germline ends. Germline CDR1 is SGHTA and CDR2 is FQGNSA.

The chain combines TRBV7-2 with TRBJ2-5; possible D gene TRBD2, 6 bases. The CDR3 has 15 residues. V was clipped by 2 bases and J by 2 bases, with 12 bases between them. Germline V gene sequence: CDR1 SGHTA, CDR2 FQGNSA. The CDR3 nucleotides are TGTGCCAGCAGCTTATTTGGCGGGATACAAGAGACCCAGTACTTC. Protein sequence: CASSLFGGIQETQYF.

The rearrangement links TRBV29-1 to TRBJ1-5; D not resolved. Trimming cost V 5 bases and J 0 bases, with 5 bases left between them. The germline CDR1 and CDR2 sequences are SQVTM and ANQGSEA. This CDR3 is 12 amino acids long. CDR3 loop: CSVSSSNQPQHF. CDR3 nucleotide sequence: TGCAGCGTTTCGAGTAGCAATCAGCCCCAGCATTTT.

The chain uses TRBV9 and TRBJ2-1, with 8 positions matching TRBD2. Trimming cost V 0 bases and J 8 bases; bases outside gene matches: 13. Germline V lookup: CDR1 SGDLS, CDR2 YYNGEE. CDR3 length: 17 amino acids. Here the CDR3 DNA reads TGTGCCAGCAGCGTAGTGGTAGCGGGATCGGGTTGGGATGAGCAGTTCTTC. It codes for CASSVVVAGSGWDEQFF.

The chain combines TRBV9 with TRBJ1-2, with 9 nucleotides matching TRBD1. Looked up from germline, CDR1 is SGDLS and CDR2 is YYNGEE. J lost 4 bases, V lost 5 bases, and 9 bases had no gene match. This CDR3 contains 15 residues. The CDR3 loop reads CASSLTGGRGYGYTF. As DNA, the CDR3 is TGTGCCAGCAGTTTAACAGGGGGCCGCGGCTATGGCTACACCTTC.

This chain joins TRBV10-3 and TRBJ1-5; no clear D gene. CDR1 ENHRY and CDR2 SYGVKD come from the germline V gene. The CDR3 extends over 13 amino acids. V was cut by 0 bases and J by 5 bases, with 5 bases left in between. CDR3 in amino acids: CAISESRDQPQHF. CDR3 DNA sequence: TGTGCCATCAGTGAGTCGAGGGATCAGCCCCAGCATTTT.

This clone was observed a few times. The chain links TRBV6-4 to TRBJ2-3, with 9 bases identical to TRBD1. V was clipped by 6 bases and J by 4 bases; unmatched bases: 5. CDR1 and CDR2 from the germline V gene are MRHNA and SNTAGT. The CDR3 sequence is 14 residues long. CDR3 sequence: CASSPGQGADTQYF. CDR3 coding DNA: TGTGCCAGCAGCCCGGGACAGGGCGCAGATACGCAGTATTTT.

J is TRBJ2-6 and V is TRBV5-1; maybe TRBD1 (6 bases). V was trimmed by 0 bases and J by 2 bases, leaving 15 bases between them. This CDR3 spans 18 amino acids. Germline CDR1 SGHRS, CDR2 YFSETQ. The chain's CDR3 is CASSLALRGRAGANVLTF. The DNA of the CDR3 is TGCGCCAGCAGCTTGGCTCTCAGGGGACGAGCTGGGGCCAACGTCCTGACTTTC.

The J gene is TRBJ2-7, the V gene TRBV7-9; D may be TRBD1 (5 bases). V was clipped by 0 bases and J by 0 bases, with 9 bases between them. The CDR3 loop spans 15 amino acids. Germline V gene data show CDR1 as SEHNR and CDR2 as FQNEAQ (reference sequence). CDR3 protein: CASSLAPTVSYEQYF. CDR3 nucleotides: TGTGCCAGCAGCTTAGCTCCGACAGTCTCCTACGAGCAGTACTTC. The whole variable domain, filled in from reference TRBV7-9 and TRBJ2-7, reads DTGVSQNPRHKITKRGQNVTFRCDPISEHNRLYWYRQTLGQGPEFLTYFQNEAQLEKSRLLSDRFSAERPKGSFSTLEIQRTEQGDSAMYLCASSLAPTVSYEQYFGPGTRLTVT.

The chain carries TRBV21-1 and TRBJ2-1; the table's TRBD1 call for D was not verified on the DNA. TRBV21-1 is labeled a pseudogene. This CDR3 spans 19 amino acids. CDR3 amino acids: CASSKGIPGTGYFYNEQFF. The CDR3, as DNA: TGTGCCAGCAGCAAAGGGATCCCCGGGACAGGGTATTTCTACAATGAGCAGTTCTTC.

The rearrangement joins TRBV11-2 to TRBJ2-7; 8 bases match TRBD1. Germline V gene sequence: CDR1 SGHAT, CDR2 FQNNGV. After removal of 5 bases from V and 4 bases from J, the junction contained 1 base not matched to a gene. The CDR3 is made up of 12 amino acids. In DNA, the CDR3 is TGTGCCAGCAGCCGGGACAGGTACGAGCAGTACTTC. Amino acids: CASSRDRYEQYF. Full variable domain (outside the CDR3, taken from reference TRBV11-2 and TRBJ2-7): EAGVAQSPRYKIIEKRQSVAFWCNPISGHATLYWYQQILGQGPKLLIQFQNNGVVDDSQLPKDRFSAERLKGVDSTLKIQPAKLEDSAVYLCASSRDRYEQYFGPGTRLTVT.

This clone appeared once. The genes are TRBV6-5 and TRBJ2-5; TRBD2 matches 7 bases. The germline CDR1 and CDR2 sequences are MNHEY and SVGAGI. CDR3 length equals 15 residues. The ends lost 4 bases at V and 2 bases at J; junction bases unmatched: 7. The CDR3 spells CASSWGTSAQETQYF. For the CDR3, the DNA is TGTGCCAGCAGTTGGGGAACTAGCGCTCAAGAGACCCAGTACTTC.

The table lists this clone with a count of one. The V call is TRBV5-6, the J call TRBJ1-2, with D uncertain. Per the germline V gene, CDR1 is SGHDT and CDR2 is YYEEEE. Trimming stripped 1 base from V and 0 bases from J, with 16 bases between. The CDR3 covers 17 residues. CDR3 sequence: CASSLSSQQATNYGYTF. DNA of the CDR3: TGTGCCAGCAGCTTGTCTTCTCAGCAGGCCACTAACTATGGCTACACCTTC.

This clone was observed a few times. The chain employs TRBV11-2 and TRBJ2-7, with 11 bases lining up with TRBD1. Trimming removed 1 base from V and 3 bases from J; junction bases left unmatched: 5. Germline values: CDR1 SGHAT, CDR2 FQNNGV. The CDR3 spans 16 residues. CDR3 nucleotide sequence: TGTGCCAGCAGCTTAGGGTTGGGACAGGGGGGCTACGAGCAGTACTTC. Its protein is CASSLGLGQGGYEQYF. Based on the CDR3 plus reference TRBV11-2 and TRBJ2-7, the full variable domain is EAGVAQSPRYKIIEKRQSVAFWCNPISGHATLYWYQQILGQGPKLLIQFQNNGVVDDSQLPKDRFSAERLKGVDSTLKIQPAKLEDSAVYLCASSLGLGQGGYEQYFGPGTRLTVT.

The chain links TRBV7-7 to TRBJ1-1; 7 bases are a match to TRBD1. V dropped 2 bases and J dropped 4; count of bases not matched to a gene: 1. This CDR3 has 13 residues. Germline CDR1 is SSHAT and CDR2 is FNYEAQ (reference sequence). CDR3 sequence: CASSLKGATEAFF. The CDR3 nucleotides are TGTGCCAGCAGCTTAAAGGGGGCCACTGAAGCTTTCTTT.

The gene calls are TRBV29-1 and TRBJ1-5; TRBD1 might be the D (5 bases). The germline CDR1 and CDR2 sequences are SQVTM and ANQGSEA. This CDR3 region has 14 residues. V was pared by 4 bases and J by 4 bases, with 14 bases between. CDR3 bases: TGCAGCGTTGGTTCAGGGTTTGCTAATCAGCCCCAGCATTTT. This gives the protein CSVGSGFANQPQHF.

V and J are TRBV2 and TRBJ2-3; 8 bases agree with TRBD2. V was clipped by 10 bases and J by 6 bases; unmatched bases: 12. The germline V gene has CDR1 SNHLY and CDR2 FYNNEI. The CDR3 is 14 residues long. CDR3 DNA sequence: TGTGCCACCATGGTGAGCGGGAGACCGGATACGCAGTATTTT. Translation gives CATMVSGRPDTQYF. The full variable domain, in which reference TRBV2 and TRBJ2-3 provide the parts outside the CDR3, is EPEVTQTPSHQVTQMGQEVILRCVPISNHLYFYWYRQILGQKVEFLVSFYNNEISEKSEIFDDQFSVERPDGSNFTLKIRSTKLEDSAMYFCATMVSGRPDTQYFGPGTRLTVL.

J is TRBJ2-1 and V is TRBV10-3; TRBD2 matches at 14 bases. The CDR3 length is 16 residues. CDR1 is ENHRY and CDR2 is SYGVKD in the germline V gene. Germline trimming cut 3 bases from V and 9 bases from J; bases unmatched to any gene: 7. The CDR3 DNA reads as TGTGCCATCAGTGACCCGGGACTAGCGGGAGCCGGTGAGCAGTTCTTC. Encoded protein: CAISDPGLAGAGEQFF.

The chain combines TRBV14 with TRBJ2-7, with a weak D call TRBD2 (6 bases). The CDR3 extends over 16 amino acids. Germline CDR1 is SGHDN and CDR2 is FVKESK. The ends were cut back, 1 base at V and 3 bases at J, with 16 bases in the middle. CDR3 sequence (DNA): TGTGCCAGCAGCCAAGCTGAGGGTCGGGAGATCTACGAGCAGTACTTC. Protein sequence: CASSQAEGREIYEQYF. The full variable domain, completed using reference TRBV14 and TRBJ2-7, is EAGVTQFPSHSVIEKGQTVTLRCDPISGHDNLYWYRRVMGKEIKFLLHFVKESKQDESGMPNNRFLAERTGGTYSTLKVQPAELEDSGVYFCASSQAEGREIYEQYFGPGTRLTVT.

The chain carries TRBV5-1 and TRBJ2-1, with TRBD2 matching 14 bases. Germline loops: CDR1 SGHRS, CDR2 YFSETQ. The CDR3 has 18 amino acids. V lost 2 bases to trimming and J lost 5 bases; unmatched junction nucleotides: 9. The CDR3 bases are TGCGCCAGCAGCTTCAAGGGACTAGCGGGAGTAGCCGACAATGAGCAGTTCTTC. Translating gives CASSFKGLAGVADNEQFF.

The rearrangement joins TRBV11-3 to TRBJ2-1, with 9 bases identical to TRBD2. Trimming took 1 base from V and 5 from J; bases not matched to a gene: 3. Germline loops: CDR1 SGHNT, CDR2 YENEEA. The CDR3 is made up of 15 amino acids. Written as DNA, the CDR3 is TGTGCCAGCAGCTTAGGCGGCGGGAGGGACAATGAGCAGTTCTTC. Amino acids: CASSLGGGRDNEQFF.

The chain combines TRBV28 with TRBJ2-1; D uncertain. This CDR3 is built from 16 residues. The V end was cut by 3 bases, the J end by 12 bases, with 24 bases between. Germline V gene sequence: CDR1 MDHEN, CDR2 SYDVKM. CDR3 coding DNA: TGTGCCAGCAGTTTTGGGCTAACCTCCTTCCTTCACTGGCAGTTCTTC. Encoded protein: CASSFGLTSFLHWQFF.

The rearrangement links TRBV7-6 to TRBJ2-7; 9 bases agree with TRBD2. Unmatched junction bases numbered 3, after V lost 1 base and J lost 2 bases. The CDR3 sequence is 15 residues long. The germline V gene has CDR1 SGHVS and CDR2 FNYEAQ. The CDR3: CASSLEVAGAYEQYF. CDR3 bases: TGTGCCAGCAGCTTAGAGGTAGCGGGAGCCTACGAGCAGTACTTC. Full variable domain (outside the CDR3, taken from reference TRBV7-6 and TRBJ2-7): GAGVSQSPRYKVTKRGQDVALRCDPISGHVSLYWYRQALGQGPEFLTYFNYEAQQDKSGLPNDRFSAERPEGSISTLTIQRTEQRDSAMYRCASSLEVAGAYEQYFGPGTRLTVT.

The chain employs TRBV5-5 and TRBJ2-5; the D is unclear. CDR3 length equals 14 residues. V was cut by 2 bases and J by 2 bases, with 10 bases left in between. The germline CDR1 and CDR2 sequences are SGHKS and YYEKEE (reference sequence). CDR3 loop: CASSFVRRQETQYF. The CDR3 nucleotides read TGTGCCAGCAGCTTTGTACGCCGGCAAGAGACCCAGTACTTC.

The genes are TRBV4-1 and TRBJ1-5, with no clear D. This CDR3 has 17 residues. Trimming shortened V by 2 bases and J by 4 bases, and 18 bases separated the two germline ends. Germline V gene lookup returns CDR1 MGHRA and CDR2 YSYEKL. DNA for the CDR3: TGCGCCAGCAGCCAAAATCATTTACCCCAGGCTAATCAGCCCCAGCATTTT. Protein sequence: CASSQNHLPQANQPQHF.

This rearrangement joins TRBV2 to TRBJ2-1, with 10 positions matching TRBD2. Trimming removed 4 bases from V and 4 bases from J; junction bases left unmatched: 1. Germline V gives CDR1 SNHLY, CDR2 FYNNEI. The CDR3 contains 14 residues. The CDR3 is CASSVSGGYNEQFF. The CDR3 DNA reads as TGTGCCAGCAGTGTTAGCGGGGGGTACAATGAGCAGTTCTTC. Full variable domain (rest looked up from reference TRBV2 and TRBJ2-1): EPEVTQTPSHQVTQMGQEVILRCVPISNHLYFYWYRQILGQKVEFLVSFYNNEISEKSEIFDDQFSVERPDGSNFTLKIRSTKLEDSAMYFCASSVSGGYNEQFFGPGTRLTVL.

The rearrangement uses TRBV5-1 and TRBJ2-2; 7 bases are shared with TRBD1. Germline assignment: CDR1 SGHRS and CDR2 YFSETQ. The CDR3 runs to 15 residues. With V trimmed by 0 bases and J by 9 bases, 8 bases remained unmatched. Written as DNA, the CDR3 is TGCGCCAGCAGCTTGGAACAGGGGATCGTCCGGGAGCTGTTTTTT. Translated, it gives CASSLEQGIVRELFF.

V is TRBV11-2 and J is TRBJ1-2; 8 bases fit TRBD1. CDR1 and CDR2 from the germline V gene are SGHAT and FQNNGV. The CDR3 totals 13 residues. V trimming: 5 bases; J trimming: 4 bases; junction bases outside the gene matches: 3. The CDR3 DNA reads TGTGCCAGCAGCACGGACAGGGCCTATGGCTACACCTTC. This encodes CASSTDRAYGYTF.

The rearrangement links TRBV28 to TRBJ1-5; D uncertain. This CDR3 contains 15 residues. V was trimmed by 3 bases and J by 7 bases, leaving 16 bases between them. Germline V gene lookup returns CDR1 MDHEN and CDR2 SYDVKM. The CDR3 loop is CASSLSVRVRQPQHF. The CDR3 nucleotides read TGTGCCAGCAGTTTGTCAGTTCGGGTAAGGCAGCCCCAGCATTTT.